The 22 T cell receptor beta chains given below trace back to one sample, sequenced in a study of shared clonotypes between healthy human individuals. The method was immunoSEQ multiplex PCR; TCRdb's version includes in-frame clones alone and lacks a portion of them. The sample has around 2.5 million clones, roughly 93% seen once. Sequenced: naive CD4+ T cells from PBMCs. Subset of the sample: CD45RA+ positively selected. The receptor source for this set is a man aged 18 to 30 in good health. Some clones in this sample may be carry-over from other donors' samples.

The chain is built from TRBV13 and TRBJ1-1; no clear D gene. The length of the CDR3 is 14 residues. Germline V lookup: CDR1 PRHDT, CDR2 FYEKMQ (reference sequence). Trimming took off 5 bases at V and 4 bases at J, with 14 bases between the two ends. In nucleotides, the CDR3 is TGTGCCAGCAGCCGCCCGGGGAAAAGCACTGAAGCTTTCTTT. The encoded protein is CASSRPGKSTEAFF.

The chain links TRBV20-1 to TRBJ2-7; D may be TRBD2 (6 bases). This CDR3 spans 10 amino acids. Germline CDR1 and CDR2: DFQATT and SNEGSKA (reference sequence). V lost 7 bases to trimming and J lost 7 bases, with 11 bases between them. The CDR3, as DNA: TGCAGTGTAGGCGGGAAGGAGCAGTACTTC. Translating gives CSVGGKEQYF.

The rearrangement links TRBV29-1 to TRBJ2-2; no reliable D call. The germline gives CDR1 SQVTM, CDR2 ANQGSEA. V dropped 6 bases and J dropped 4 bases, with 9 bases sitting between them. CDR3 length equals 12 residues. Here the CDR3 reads CSVTDPTGELFF. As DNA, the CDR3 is TGCAGCGTCACGGACCCCACCGGGGAGCTGTTTTTT.

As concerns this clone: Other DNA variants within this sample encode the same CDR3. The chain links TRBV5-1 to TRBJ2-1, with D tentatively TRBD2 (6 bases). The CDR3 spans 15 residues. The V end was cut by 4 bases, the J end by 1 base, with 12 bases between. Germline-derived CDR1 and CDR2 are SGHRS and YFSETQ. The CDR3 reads CASSPSGGSYNEQFF. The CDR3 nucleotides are TGCGCCAGCAGCCCCAGTGGAGGGTCCTACAATGAGCAGTTCTTC.

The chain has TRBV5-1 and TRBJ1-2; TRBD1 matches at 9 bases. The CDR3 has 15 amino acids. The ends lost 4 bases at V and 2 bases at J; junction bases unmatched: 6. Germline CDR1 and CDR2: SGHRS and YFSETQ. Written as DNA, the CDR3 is TGCGCCAGCAGCCCTACCGGGACAGGGAACTATGGCTACACCTTC. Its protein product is CASSPTGTGNYGYTF.

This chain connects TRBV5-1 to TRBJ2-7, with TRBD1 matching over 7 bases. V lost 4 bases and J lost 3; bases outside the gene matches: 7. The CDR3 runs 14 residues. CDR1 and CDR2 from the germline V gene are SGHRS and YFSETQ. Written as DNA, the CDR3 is TGCGCCAGCAGCAACCGGACAGGTAACTACGAGCAGTACTTC. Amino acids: CASSNRTGNYEQYF.

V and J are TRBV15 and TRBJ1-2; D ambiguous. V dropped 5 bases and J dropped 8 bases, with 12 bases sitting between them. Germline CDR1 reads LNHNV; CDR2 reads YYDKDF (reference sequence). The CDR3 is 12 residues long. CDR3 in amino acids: CATSLDMGGYTF. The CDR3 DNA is TGTGCCACCAGCCTTGATATGGGAGGCTACACCTTC.

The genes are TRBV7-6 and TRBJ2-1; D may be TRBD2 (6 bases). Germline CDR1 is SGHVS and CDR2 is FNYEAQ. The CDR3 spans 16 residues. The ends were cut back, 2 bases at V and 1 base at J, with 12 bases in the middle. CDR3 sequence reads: CASSLSRGKSYNEQFF. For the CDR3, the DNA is TGTGCCAGCAGCTTATCGCGGGGCAAGTCCTACAATGAGCAGTTCTTC. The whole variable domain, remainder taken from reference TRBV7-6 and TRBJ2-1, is GAGVSQSPRYKVTKRGQDVALRCDPISGHVSLYWYRQALGQGPEFLTYFNYEAQQDKSGLPNDRFSAERPEGSISTLTIQRTEQRDSAMYRCASSLSRGKSYNEQFFGPGTRLTVL.

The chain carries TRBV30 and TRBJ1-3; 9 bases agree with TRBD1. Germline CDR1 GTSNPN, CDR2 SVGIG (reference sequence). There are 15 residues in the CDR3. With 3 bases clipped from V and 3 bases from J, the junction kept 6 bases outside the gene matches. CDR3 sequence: CAWSPLTGGGNTIYF. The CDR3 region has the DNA TGTGCCTGGAGCCCCCTGACAGGGGGTGGAAACACCATATATTTT.

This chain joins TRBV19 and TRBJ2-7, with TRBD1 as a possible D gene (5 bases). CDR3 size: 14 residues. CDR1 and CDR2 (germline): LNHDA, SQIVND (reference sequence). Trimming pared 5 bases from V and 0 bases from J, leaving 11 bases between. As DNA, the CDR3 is TGTGCCAGTAGTCGAGACAGCGTCTCCTACGAGCAGTACTTC. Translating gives CASSRDSVSYEQYF.

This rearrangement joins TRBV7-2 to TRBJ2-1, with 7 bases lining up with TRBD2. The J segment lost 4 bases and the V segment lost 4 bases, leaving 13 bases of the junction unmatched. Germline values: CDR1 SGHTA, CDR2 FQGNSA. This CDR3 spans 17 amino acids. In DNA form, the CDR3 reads TGTGCCAGCAGCTCCGCCTGGGGGGGGAATGGGTACAATGAGCAGTTCTTC. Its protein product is CASSSAWGGNGYNEQFF.

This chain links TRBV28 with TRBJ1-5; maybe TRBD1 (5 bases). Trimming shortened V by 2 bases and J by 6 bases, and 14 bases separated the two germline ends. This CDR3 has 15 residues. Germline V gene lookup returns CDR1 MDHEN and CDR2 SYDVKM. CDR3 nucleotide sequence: TGTGCCAGCAGTTTAGGGGCGGAAGGTCGTCAGCCCCAGCATTTT. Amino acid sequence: CASSLGAEGRQPQHF.

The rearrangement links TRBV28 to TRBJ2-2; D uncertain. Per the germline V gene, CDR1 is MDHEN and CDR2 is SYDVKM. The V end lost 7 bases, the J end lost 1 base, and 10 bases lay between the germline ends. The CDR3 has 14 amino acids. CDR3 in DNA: TGTGCCAGCAAAACACGGAGGAACACCGGGGAGCTGTTTTTT. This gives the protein CASKTRRNTGELFF.

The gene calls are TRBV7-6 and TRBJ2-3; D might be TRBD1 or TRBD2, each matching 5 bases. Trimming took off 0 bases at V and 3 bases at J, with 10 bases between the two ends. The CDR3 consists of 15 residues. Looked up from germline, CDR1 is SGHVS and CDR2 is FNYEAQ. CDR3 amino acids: CASSLAGAKTDTQYF. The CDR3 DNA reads TGTGCCAGCAGCTTAGCCGGGGCGAAGACAGATACGCAGTATTTT. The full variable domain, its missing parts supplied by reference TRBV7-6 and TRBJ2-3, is GAGVSQSPRYKVTKRGQDVALRCDPISGHVSLYWYRQALGQGPEFLTYFNYEAQQDKSGLPNDRFSAERPEGSISTLTIQRTEQRDSAMYRCASSLAGAKTDTQYFGPGTRLTVL.

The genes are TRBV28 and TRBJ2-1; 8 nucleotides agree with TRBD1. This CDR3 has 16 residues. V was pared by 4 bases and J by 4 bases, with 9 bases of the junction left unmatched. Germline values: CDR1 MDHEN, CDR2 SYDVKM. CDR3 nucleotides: TGTGCCAGCAGTTCACCTACAGGGGGTTTATACAATGAGCAGTTCTTC. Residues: CASSSPTGGLYNEQFF.

In DNA, the CDR3 is TGTGCCAGCACCACGGGCGGAGCTAGCGGGAGATCCGAGCAGTACTTC. This codes for CASTTGGASGRSEQYF. The chain has TRBV28 and TRBJ2-7, with 10 bases fitting TRBD2. There are 16 residues in the CDR3. The ends lost 7 bases at V and 6 bases at J; junction bases unmatched: 15. CDR1 and CDR2 (germline): MDHEN, SYDVKM.

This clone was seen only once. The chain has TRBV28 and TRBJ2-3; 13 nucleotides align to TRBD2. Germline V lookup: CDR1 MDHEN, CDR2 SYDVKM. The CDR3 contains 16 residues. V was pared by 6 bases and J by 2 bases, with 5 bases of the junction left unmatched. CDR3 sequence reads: CASRRLAGGVTDTQYF. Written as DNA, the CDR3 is TGTGCCAGCAGACGACTAGCGGGGGGCGTCACAGATACGCAGTATTTT.

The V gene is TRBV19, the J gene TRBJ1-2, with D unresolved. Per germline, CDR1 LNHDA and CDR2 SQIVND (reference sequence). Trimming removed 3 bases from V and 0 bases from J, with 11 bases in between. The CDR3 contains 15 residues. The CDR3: CASSIRSLANYGYTF. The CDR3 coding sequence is TGTGCCAGTAGTATCAGAAGCTTAGCTAACTATGGCTACACCTTC.

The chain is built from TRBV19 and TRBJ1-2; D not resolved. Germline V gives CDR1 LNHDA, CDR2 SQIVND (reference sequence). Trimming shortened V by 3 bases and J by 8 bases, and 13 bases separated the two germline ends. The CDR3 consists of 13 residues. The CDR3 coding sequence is TGTGCCAGTAGTATTGGACCCTACAGAGGCTACACCTTC. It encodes CASSIGPYRGYTF.

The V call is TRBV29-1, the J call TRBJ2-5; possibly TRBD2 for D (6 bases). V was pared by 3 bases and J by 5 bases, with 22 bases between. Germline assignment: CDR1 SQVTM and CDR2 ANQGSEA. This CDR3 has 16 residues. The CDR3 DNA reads TGCAGCGTTGACACGGGGTGGGCTAGCGTACCGGAGACCCAGTACTTC. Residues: CSVDTGWASVPETQYF.

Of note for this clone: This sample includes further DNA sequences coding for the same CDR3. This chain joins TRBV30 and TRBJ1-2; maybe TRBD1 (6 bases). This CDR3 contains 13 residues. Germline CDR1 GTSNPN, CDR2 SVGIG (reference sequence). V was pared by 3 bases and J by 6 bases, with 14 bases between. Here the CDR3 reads CAWRLQGWDGYTF. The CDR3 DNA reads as TGTGCCTGGAGGCTACAGGGCTGGGATGGCTACACCTTC.

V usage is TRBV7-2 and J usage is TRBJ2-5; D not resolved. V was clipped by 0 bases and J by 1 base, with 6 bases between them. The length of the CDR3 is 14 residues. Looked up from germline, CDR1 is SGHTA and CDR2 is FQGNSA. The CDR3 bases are TGTGCCAGCAGCTTAGCACCATCCCAAGAGACCCAGTACTTC. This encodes CASSLAPSQETQYF.